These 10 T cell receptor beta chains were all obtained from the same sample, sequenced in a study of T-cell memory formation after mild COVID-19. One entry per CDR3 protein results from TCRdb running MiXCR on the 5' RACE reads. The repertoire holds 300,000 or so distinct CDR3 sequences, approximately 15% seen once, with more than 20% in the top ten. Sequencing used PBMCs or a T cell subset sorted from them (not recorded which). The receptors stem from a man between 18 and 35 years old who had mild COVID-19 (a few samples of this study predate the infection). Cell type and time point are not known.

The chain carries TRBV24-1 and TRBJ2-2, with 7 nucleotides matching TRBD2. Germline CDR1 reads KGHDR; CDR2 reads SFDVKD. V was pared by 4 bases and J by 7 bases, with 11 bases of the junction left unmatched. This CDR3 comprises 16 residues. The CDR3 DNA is TGTGCCACCAGTGACCCTGAAAGGGGAGGGAGCGGGGAGCTGTTTTTT. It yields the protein CATSDPERGGSGELFF.

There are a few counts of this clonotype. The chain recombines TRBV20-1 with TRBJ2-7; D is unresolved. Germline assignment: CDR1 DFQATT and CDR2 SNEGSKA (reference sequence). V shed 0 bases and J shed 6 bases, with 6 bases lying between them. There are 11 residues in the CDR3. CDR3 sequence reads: CSARDLAEQYF. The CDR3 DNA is TGCAGTGCTAGAGATCTGGCCGAGCAGTACTTC.

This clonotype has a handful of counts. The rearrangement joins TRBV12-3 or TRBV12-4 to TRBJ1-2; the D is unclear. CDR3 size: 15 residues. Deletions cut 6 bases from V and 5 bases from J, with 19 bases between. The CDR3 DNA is TGTGCCAGCAGGGGCTCCGGGTTCAACCAGTATGGCTACACCTTC. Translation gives CASRGSGFNQYGYTF.

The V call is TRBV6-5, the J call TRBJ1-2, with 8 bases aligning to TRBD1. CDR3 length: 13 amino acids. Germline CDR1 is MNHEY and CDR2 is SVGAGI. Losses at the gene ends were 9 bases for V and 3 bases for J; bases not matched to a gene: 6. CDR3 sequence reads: CASSQGADYGYTF. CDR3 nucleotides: TGTGCCAGTAGTCAGGGGGCCGACTATGGCTACACCTTC.

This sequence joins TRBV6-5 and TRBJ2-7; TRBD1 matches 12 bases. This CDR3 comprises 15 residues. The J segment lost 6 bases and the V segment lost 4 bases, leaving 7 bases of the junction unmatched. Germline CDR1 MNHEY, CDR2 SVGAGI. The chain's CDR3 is CASSFSGTGGSEQYF. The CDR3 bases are TGTGCCAGCAGTTTCTCCGGGACAGGGGGCTCCGAGCAGTACTTC.

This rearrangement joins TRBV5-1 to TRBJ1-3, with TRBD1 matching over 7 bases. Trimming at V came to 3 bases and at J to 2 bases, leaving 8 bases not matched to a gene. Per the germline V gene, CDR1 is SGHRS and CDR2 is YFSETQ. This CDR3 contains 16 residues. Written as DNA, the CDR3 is TGCGCCAGCAGCTCCAATACCGGGACAGCTGGAAACACCATATATTTT. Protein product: CASSSNTGTAGNTIYF.

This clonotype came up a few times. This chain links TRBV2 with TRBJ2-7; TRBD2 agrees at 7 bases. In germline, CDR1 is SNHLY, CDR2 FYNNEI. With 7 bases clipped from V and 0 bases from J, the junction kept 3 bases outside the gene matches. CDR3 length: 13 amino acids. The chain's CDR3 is CASNLAGSYEQYF. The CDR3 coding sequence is TGTGCCAGCAATTTAGCGGGCTCCTACGAGCAGTACTTC.

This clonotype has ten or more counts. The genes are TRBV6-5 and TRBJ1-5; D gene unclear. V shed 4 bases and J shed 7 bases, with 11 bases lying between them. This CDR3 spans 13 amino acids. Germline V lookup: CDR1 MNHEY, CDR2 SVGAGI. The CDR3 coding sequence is TGTGCCAGCAGTTCGCGTGGGAACCAGCCCCAGCATTTT. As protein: CASSSRGNQPQHF.

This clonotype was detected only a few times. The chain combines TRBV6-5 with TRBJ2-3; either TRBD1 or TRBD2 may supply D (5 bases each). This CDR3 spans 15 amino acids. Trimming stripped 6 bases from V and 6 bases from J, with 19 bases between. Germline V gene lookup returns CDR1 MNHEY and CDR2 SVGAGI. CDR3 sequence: CASRKSTGLVDTQYF. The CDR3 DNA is TGTGCCAGCAGGAAGTCGACGGGGCTGGTGGATACGCAGTATTTT.

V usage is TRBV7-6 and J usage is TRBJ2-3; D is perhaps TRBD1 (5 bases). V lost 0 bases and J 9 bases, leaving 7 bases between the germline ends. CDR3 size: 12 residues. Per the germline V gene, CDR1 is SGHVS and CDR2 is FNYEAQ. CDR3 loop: CASSLARQTQYF. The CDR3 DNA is TGTGCCAGCAGCTTAGCCAGACAGACGCAGTATTTT. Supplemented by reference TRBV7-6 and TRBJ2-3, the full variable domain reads GAGVSQSPRYKVTKRGQDVALRCDPISGHVSLYWYRQALGQGPEFLTYFNYEAQQDKSGLPNDRFSAERPEGSISTLTIQRTEQRDSAMYRCASSLARQTQYFGPGTRLTVL.